This T cell receptor beta chain comes out of a study of blood T cell repertoires in COVID-19. CDR1 and CDR2 (germline): MNHNS, SASEGT. This CDR3 contains 12 residues. V was cut by 7 bases and J by 6 bases, with 12 bases left in between. Per the authors' pipeline: Reference gene primer amplification gave nucleated cell count estimates. Profiled with immunoSEQ multiplex PCR; TCRdb holds only in-frame clones, not every one. V and J calls and clone size are copied from that table; D and trimming were computed from the DNA. The sample holds about 160,000 clones, approximately 82% seen once. Patients in Seattle were enrolled during active infection, then followed longitudinally.

This chain joins TRBV6-1 and TRBJ1-2; D gene ambiguous. This TCR came from a middle-aged woman with COVID-19, enrolled during active disease. The source material was peripheral blood. The CDR3 DNA sequence: TGTGCCAGCACGGCGAGGGTTGATGGCTACACCTTC. Amino acids: CASTARVDGYTF.